This entry features one T cell receptor (beta chain) sequence. Its antigen is still unknown. Base-call qualities are not available, and no considerably larger clone is one nucleotide away. Reading from cysteine to phenylalanine, the CDR3 counts 16 amino acids. The retained sequence is limited to the CDR3, 48 bases, with the frame set at the first base. CDR1 and CDR2 are drawn from the germline V gene: SNHLY, FYNNEI. After removal of 2 bases from V and 3 bases from J, the junction retains 6 bases not matched to a gene. Collaborating institutions collected whole blood in K2EDTA tubes following their own protocols. For TCRbeta analysis, collaborator samples were shipped as frozen whole blood, as isolated PBMCs, or as DNA extracted from either sample type. This sample stems from a study of blood T cell repertoires in COVID-19 (dated by TCRdb to the early 2020s). As for the study more broadly: The collaborator samples originated in the United States, Italy and Spain and spanned the acute and convalescent phases of COVID-19. The dataset comprised deeply sampled blood TCRbeta repertoires from subjects exposed to, actively infected with, or recovered from COVID-19. Where available, HLA class I and class II types were taken from metadata supplied by the sample provider and were not determined by assay-based typing. The material from the prospective study consisted of cDNA or gDNA derived from T cells, B-cell-depleted T cells, or PBMCs. A freely available public database, intended as a resource for researchers studying the immune response to SARS-CoV-2, is where the repertoires were released. Samples came from the ongoing ImmuneRACE study (first 160 participants) plus 1,254 subjects from 6 global collaborators. The sample metadata nearly always contained a de-identified subject ID, COVID-19 status, age in years and sex.

TCRbeta CDR3 regions were amplified from genomic DNA using the immunoSEQ Assay, a bias-controlled multiplex PCR. Under the source paper's analysis protocol: Nucleated cell counts per sample were estimated from amplification of reference gene primers within the assay. Sequence reads were collapsed and filtered to measure the absolute abundance of every unique TCRbeta CDR3 rearrangement. Productive Simpson clonality was computed per sample as the square root of Simpson's diversity index over productive rearrangements. Imported from immuneACCESS, the table was reduced by TCRdb to in-frame sequences with V and J called. These copies leave out some clones; in studies compared against another copy, an unresolved V gene accounts for under half, and the cause of the remainder is not known. The V and J calls and clone size are taken from that table; D and trimming were inferred from the DNA. The sample table holds 75,000 or so clones, of which roughly 87% were seen once. The ten most abundant clones make up around 29% of the sample.

Overall results and qualifications from the work: The amount of clinical and demographic metadata varied by source and participant and was provided uncurated.

Recombination connected TRBV2 to TRBJ1-1; TRBD1 lines up with 10 middle nucleotides. This clonotype was sampled from a man aged 45-65 years with acute or convalescent COVID-19. Sample: peripheral blood. The CDR3 protein sequence reads: CASSERETGGHTEAFF. The bases read TGTGCCAGCAGTGAACGAGAGACAGGGGGCCACACTGAAGCTTTCTTT. Extended through the reference TRBV2 and TRBJ1-1 proteins, this CDR3 yields the full variable domain: EPEVTQTPSHQVTQMGQEVILRCVPISNHLYFYWYRQILGQKVEFLVSFYNNEISEKSEIFDDQFSVERPDGSNFTLKIRSTKLEDSAMYFCASSERETGGHTEAFFGQGTRLTVV.